The 21 T cell receptor beta chains presented below share a single source sample, sequenced in a study of T-cell reconstitution after alpha-beta-depleted transplantation in children. Unique molecular identifiers featured in how the TCRbeta library was prepared. Each CDR3 protein is one row after TCRdb ran MiXCR on the PCR reads. The table shows about 980,000 distinct CDR3 sequences, with roughly 29% occurring only once. The specimen comprised PBMCs, mostly from graft donor cells, sampled 360 days after TCRalphabeta/CD19-depleted stem cell transplant. Receptors originate from a boy under two years old who had a stem cell transplant for SCID, so the T cells may come from the graft donor.

J is TRBJ2-1 and V is TRBV18; D is possibly TRBD2 (8 bases). V was trimmed by 3 bases and J by 4 bases, leaving 25 bases between them. CDR1 is KGHSH and CDR2 is LQKENI in the germline V gene. CDR3 length equals 19 residues. The CDR3, as DNA: TGTGCCAGCTCACCTCAGGGGGGACTAGGGTCCCAGCCATACAATGAGCAGTTCTTC. This sequence encodes CASSPQGGLGSQPYNEQFF.

In its sample, this clonotype was seen a few times. V is TRBV3-1 and J is TRBJ2-5; 12 bases are a match to TRBD2. Germline trimming cut 4 bases from V and 5 bases from J; bases unmatched to any gene: 5. Germline V gives CDR1 LGHDT, CDR2 YNNKEL (reference sequence). The CDR3 is 15 residues long. DNA of the CDR3: TGTGCCAGCAGCCCCCGACTAGCGGGGGATGAGACCCAGTACTTC. Amino acids: CASSPRLAGDETQYF.

The chain employs TRBV20-1 and TRBJ2-1; D might be TRBD2 (5 bases). In germline, CDR1 is DFQATT, CDR2 SNEGSKA (reference sequence). The CDR3 sequence is 11 residues long. V lost 6 bases to trimming and J lost 10 bases, with 13 bases between them. The DNA of the CDR3 is TGCAGTGCACGGGGTGCCCGCGAGCAGTTCTTC. Its protein product is CSARGAREQFF.

The chain is built from TRBV4-3 and TRBJ2-3, with D perhaps TRBD1 (5 bases). Trimming shortened V by 0 bases and J by 4 bases, and 17 bases separated the two germline ends. The CDR3 runs 17 residues. Germline values: CDR1 LGHNA, CDR2 YSLEER. The CDR3 sequence: CASSQDRAGIGSDTQYF. The CDR3 DNA sequence: TGCGCCAGCAGCCAAGATCGCGCAGGGATCGGATCAGATACGCAGTATTTT.

The chain carries TRBV29-1 and TRBJ1-1; D perhaps matches TRBD1 (5 bases). The germline CDR1 and CDR2 sequences are SQVTM and ANQGSEA. V lost 7 bases and J 0 bases, leaving 15 bases between the germline ends. The CDR3 is made up of 14 amino acids. This CDR3 reads CSADTGRLNTEAFF. The CDR3 DNA reads as TGCAGCGCTGACACAGGACGGTTGAACACTGAAGCTTTCTTT.

This clonotype has more than one count but fewer than ten. The chain joins TRBV5-1 to TRBJ2-6; D ambiguous. Between the trimmed V and J ends, which lost 7 bases and 0 bases, there was a span of 8 bases. This CDR3 contains 14 residues. The germline CDR1 and CDR2 sequences are SGHRS and YFSETQ. Written as DNA, the CDR3 is TGCGCCAGCCAAGCCTCCTCTGGGGCCAACGTCCTGACTTTC. Residues: CASQASSGANVLTF.

The chain carries TRBV4-2 and TRBJ2-5; 13 bases line up with TRBD2. The J segment lost 4 bases and the V segment lost 4 bases, leaving 9 bases of the junction unmatched. The length of the CDR3 is 17 residues. In germline, CDR1 is LGHNA, CDR2 YNFKEQ. CDR3 protein: CASSLPPRLAGGETQYF. In nucleotides, the CDR3 is TGTGCCAGCAGCCTTCCTCCTCGACTAGCGGGGGGAGAGACCCAGTACTTC.

In this sample, this clonotype turned up a few times. V usage is TRBV28 and J usage is TRBJ2-1; D is unresolved. The CDR3 consists of 14 residues. Trimming took off 3 bases at V and 4 bases at J, with 10 bases between the two ends. From germline, CDR1 is MDHEN and CDR2 SYDVKM. CDR3 region: CASSFNSVYNEQFF. The CDR3 bases are TGTGCCAGCAGTTTCAATTCAGTTTACAATGAGCAGTTCTTC.

V is TRBV12-3 or TRBV12-4 and J is TRBJ2-1; 7 bases are a match to TRBD2. V shed 9 bases, J shed 4 bases, and the junction held 9 bases outside the gene matches. The CDR3 spans 14 residues. CDR3 sequence (DNA): TGTGCCAGTACCTCGGGACTACTTTACAATGAGCAGTTCTTC. It specifies CASTSGLLYNEQFF.

The chain combines TRBV5-1 with TRBJ2-5; tentative D call: TRBD2 (5 bases). Trimming took off 4 bases at V and 5 bases at J, with 18 bases between the two ends. This CDR3 spans 15 amino acids. Germline V gene lookup returns CDR1 SGHRS and CDR2 YFSETQ. CDR3 nucleotides: TGCGCCAGCAGCCCTAGGACTGGCTCTGGGGAGACCCAGTACTTC. This gives the protein CASSPRTGSGETQYF.

This clonotype showed up just a few times. The chain carries TRBV12-3 or TRBV12-4 and TRBJ1-5; 8 positions agree with TRBD1. The CDR3 covers 16 residues. Trimming at V came to 6 bases and at J to 2 bases, leaving 9 bases not matched to a gene. CDR3 DNA sequence: TGTGCCAGCAGCCCCCGACAGGGGACGGGCAATCAGCCCCAGCATTTT. This gives the protein CASSPRQGTGNQPQHF.

This clonotype showed up just a few times. The CDR3 region has the DNA TGTGCCAGCGCGGGGGGCCGGAATGAGCAGTTCTTC. It encodes CASAGGRNEQFF. This chain uses TRBV6-5 with TRBJ2-1; 8 nucleotides line up with TRBD2. J gave up 7 bases and V 8 bases, and 4 bases lay outside the gene matches. The CDR3 contains 12 residues. The germline gives CDR1 MNHEY, CDR2 SVGAGI.

J is TRBJ2-7 and V is TRBV7-6, with a weak D call TRBD2 (6 bases). The CDR3 is made up of 15 amino acids. CDR1 is SGHVS, CDR2 FNYEAQ, per germline. V shed 5 bases and J shed 6 bases, with 20 bases lying between them. The CDR3 DNA follows: TGTGCCAGCAGCCGACTCAGGGAGGTCCCTATCGAGCAGTACTTC. This sequence encodes CASSRLREVPIEQYF.

The gene calls are TRBV4-1 and TRBJ1-1; no reliable D call. The CDR3 loop spans 18 amino acids. Germline V CDR1 and CDR2: MGHRA, YSYEKL. Trimming removed 1 base at V and 2 bases at J, with 20 bases between. The CDR3 loop is CASSQGHPLAFTNTEAFF. As DNA, the CDR3 is TGCGCCAGCAGCCAAGGTCACCCCTTGGCCTTTACTAACACTGAAGCTTTCTTT.

This clonotype was seen a single time. This chain connects TRBV2 to TRBJ2-2; D call uncertain. This CDR3 is 13 amino acids long. The germline gives CDR1 SNHLY, CDR2 FYNNEI. The V and J ends lost 4 bases and 7 bases respectively, with 10 bases between them. The CDR3 protein is CASSGLEVGELFF. The CDR3 nucleotides are TGTGCCAGCAGTGGCCTAGAGGTCGGGGAGCTGTTTTTT.

This clonotype was recorded a few times. The CDR3 spells CASSWTPSSTDTQYF. CDR3 sequence (DNA): TGTGCCAGCAGTTGGACACCCTCTAGCACAGATACGCAGTATTTT. The chain joins TRBV6-5 to TRBJ2-3, with a weak D call TRBD1 (5 bases). The CDR3 spans 15 residues. The germline V gene encodes CDR1 MNHEY and CDR2 SVGAGI. Deletions cut 4 bases from V and 0 bases from J, with 11 bases between.

This clonotype was seen once. The chain combines TRBV11-1 with TRBJ2-1; D uncertain. Germline V lookup: CDR1 SGHAT, CDR2 FQDESV (reference sequence). V was pared by 5 bases and J by 8 bases, with 13 bases between. The length of the CDR3 is 13 residues. CDR3 coding DNA: TGTGCCAGCAGCCCCGCAGGCAAGGATGAGCAGTTCTTC. It specifies CASSPAGKDEQFF.

The genes are TRBV20-1 and TRBJ2-7; no reliable D call. CDR3 length: 13 residues. V lost 3 bases to trimming and J lost 1 base, with 10 bases between them. Germline CDR1 is DFQATT and CDR2 is SNEGSKA (reference sequence). In DNA form, the CDR3 reads TGCAGTGCTAGGGAAAACCCTTCCTACGAGCAGTACTTC. This codes for CSARENPSYEQYF.

The chain is built from TRBV4-3 and TRBJ2-3, with 11 bases lining up with TRBD2. J lost 3 bases, V lost 0 bases, and 8 bases had no gene match. This CDR3 contains 18 residues. Per the germline V gene, CDR1 is LGHNA and CDR2 is YSLEER. The chain's CDR3 is CASSQEPSLAGVTDTQYF. CDR3 nucleotides: TGCGCCAGCAGCCAAGAACCCTCACTAGCGGGGGTAACAGATACGCAGTATTTT.

The chain employs TRBV3-1 and TRBJ2-3; D is perhaps TRBD2 (6 bases). V lost 3 bases and J 4 bases, leaving 11 bases between the germline ends. Germline CDR1 is LGHDT and CDR2 is YNNKEL (reference sequence). The CDR3 is made up of 14 amino acids. The CDR3 sequence is CASSQDYGADTQYF. DNA of the CDR3: TGTGCCAGCAGCCAGGACTATGGGGCAGATACGCAGTATTTT.

The V and J genes are TRBV5-1 and TRBJ1-4; no clear D. Deletions cut 4 bases from V and 13 bases from J, with 14 bases between. CDR3 size: 12 residues. Germline V lookup: CDR1 SGHRS, CDR2 YFSETQ. CDR3 DNA: TGCGCCAGCAGCCCGGACGGGGAGGGACTGTTTTTT. Its translation is CASSPDGEGLFF.